This T cell receptor (beta chain) comes out of a study of blood T cell repertoires in COVID-19. Study details: Both acute and convalescent COVID-19 samples were obtained from the United States, Italy and Spain. T cells, B-cell-depleted T cells, or PBMCs supplied cDNA or gDNA.

This clone was seen just once. The sample holds other DNA sequences that translate to the same CDR3. The CDR3 covers 15 residues. From germline, CDR1 is SGDLS and CDR2 YYNGEE. Deletions cut 0 bases from V and 2 bases from J, with 12 bases between. Original processing methods: Scientists estimated how many nucleated cells there were by amplifying reference gene primers. Method: immunoSEQ multiplex PCR; TCRdb's copy keeps in-frame clones and lacks some. D and trimming come from the DNA, and the V and J calls and clone size come from that table. This sample carries over 100,000 clones, approximately 80% of them seen once, and the ten largest clones take approximately 7.9%.

The sample was peripheral blood. The V gene is TRBV9, the J gene TRBJ2-7; TRBD2 might be the D (6 bases). The clonotype originates from a woman aged 80 or over with active or convalescent COVID-19. CDR3 DNA sequence: TGTGCCAGCAGCGTAGCGACGGGGGAAGCCTACGAGCAGTACTTC. Its protein is CASSVATGEAYEQYF.